Presented here are 29 T cell receptor beta chains from one specimen sequenced in a study of cytomegalovirus exposure and HLA in healthy donors. The PCR contained 60 Vbeta and 13 Jbeta primers. Here immunoSEQ multiplex PCR was the method, and the copy in TCRdb shows in-frame clones only, minus some. Of about 250,000 clones detected, just over 70% appear once; the ten largest clones hold approximately 2.3%. The sample taken for sequencing was PBMCs. The receptor source for this set is a female donor in good health and CMV-seronegative.

Concerning this clone itself: The conserved closing phenylalanine or tryptophan is absent in this CDR3, likely reflecting a read error. The V gene is TRBV27, the J gene TRBJ1-2; D is uncertain. Germline CDR1 reads MNHEY; CDR2 reads SMNVEV (reference sequence). With 5 bases removed from V and 3 bases from J, the gap between germline ends came to 13 bases. There are 14 residues in the CDR3. DNA for the CDR3: TGTGCCAGCAGTACGACCCAGACTCACTATGGCTACACCCTC. Translated, it gives CASSTTQTHYGYTL.

This sequence joins TRBV18 and TRBJ1-3, with 9 bases matching TRBD1. Trimming at V came to 0 bases and at J to 4 bases, leaving 4 bases not matched to a gene. The CDR3 loop spans 16 amino acids. Germline V gene lookup returns CDR1 KGHSH and CDR2 LQKENI. Here the CDR3 DNA reads TGTGCCAGCTCACCACCCGGGACAGGGAACGGAAACACCATATATTTT. It is translated as CASSPPGTGNGNTIYF.

The V and J genes are TRBV27 and TRBJ2-3; the match to TRBD1 covers 7 bases. CDR1 and CDR2 from the germline V gene are MNHEY and SMNVEV (reference sequence). The J segment lost 2 bases and the V segment lost 4 bases, leaving 6 bases of the junction unmatched. This CDR3 has 15 residues. CDR3: CASSSMGQSTDTQYF. The CDR3, as DNA: TGTGCCAGCAGTTCCATGGGACAGTCCACAGATACGCAGTATTTT.

As to this clone: The sample carries other DNA sequences with the same CDR3. CDR3 amino acids: CASSPETGNYGYTF. The CDR3 DNA follows: TGTGCCAGCTCACCCGAGACAGGGAACTATGGCTACACCTTC. The chain combines TRBV18 with TRBJ1-2; 7 bases agree with TRBD1. Germline values: CDR1 KGHSH, CDR2 LQKENI. Trimming cost V 3 bases and J 2 bases; bases outside gene matches: 3. The CDR3 is made up of 14 amino acids.

This clone was seen only once. The genes are TRBV19 and TRBJ1-1; weak D call: TRBD1 (6 bases). Germline V gene lookup returns CDR1 LNHDA and CDR2 SQIVND (reference sequence). This CDR3 spans 15 amino acids. V shed 3 bases and J shed 0 bases, with 11 bases lying between them. The CDR3 spells CASSIGGQLNTEAFF. For the CDR3, the DNA is TGTGCCAGTAGTATTGGTGGACAGTTGAACACTGAAGCTTTCTTT. Full variable domain (missing parts from reference TRBV19 and TRBJ1-1): DGGITQSPKYLFRKEGQNVTLSCEQNLNHDAMYWYRQDPGQGLRLIYYSQIVNDFQKGDIAEGYSVSREKKESFPLTVTSAQKNPTAFYLCASSIGGQLNTEAFFGQGTRLTVV.

The chain uses TRBV6-4 and TRBJ1-2, with a possible D match to TRBD1 (6 bases). The CDR3 is made up of 15 amino acids. The ends were cut back, 2 bases at V and 6 bases at J, with 16 bases in the middle. Germline-derived CDR1 and CDR2 are MRHNA and SNTAGT. The CDR3 spells CASSDTGTGTHGYTF. DNA of the CDR3: TGTGCCAGCAGTGACACAGGCACCGGGACACATGGCTACACCTTC.

The chain links TRBV19 to TRBJ2-3; D unresolved. Between the trimmed V and J ends, which lost 6 bases and 0 bases, there was a span of 13 bases. Germline CDR1 reads LNHDA; CDR2 reads SQIVND (reference sequence). CDR3 length: 15 amino acids. CDR3 protein: CASSYRAPSTDTQYF. CDR3 DNA: TGTGCCAGTAGCTATAGAGCTCCTAGCACAGATACGCAGTATTTT.

The sample holds a few counts of this clone. The rearrangement links TRBV6-5 to TRBJ2-1; a weak D match, TRBD2 (6 bases). Germline-derived CDR1 and CDR2 are MNHEY and SVGAGI. The length of the CDR3 is 13 residues. Trimming took off 4 bases at V and 7 bases at J, with 11 bases between the two ends. The CDR3 DNA follows: TGTGCCAGCAGTTTTCAAGGAGGGAATGAGCAGTTCTTC. It encodes CASSFQGGNEQFF.

With respect to this clone: One end of the junction does not line up with germline, which may come from a read error. The V call is TRBV7-7, the J call TRBJ2-7, with 11 bases lining up with TRBD2. This CDR3 contains 15 residues. Germline CDR1 is SSHAT and CDR2 is FNYEAQ (reference sequence). CDR3 loop: CASSFGTSGTYEQYF. The CDR3 nucleotides are TGTGCTAGCAGCTTTGGGACTAGCGGAACCTACGAGCAGTACTTC.

The chain couples TRBV27 to TRBJ1-2; no firm D call. Germline V gene data show CDR1 as MNHEY and CDR2 as SMNVEV (reference sequence). V was clipped by 7 bases and J by 8 bases, with 29 bases between them. CDR3 length: 17 residues. This chain's CDR3 is CASTPRGGSEGRYGYTF. DNA for the CDR3: TGTGCCAGCACCCCCCGCGGAGGAAGTGAGGGTCGATACGGCTACACCTTC.

The chain uses TRBV4-1 and TRBJ2-3, with TRBD2 identical over 7 bases. V was pared by 2 bases and J by 10 bases, with 3 bases of the junction left unmatched. This CDR3 spans 12 amino acids. Germline loops: CDR1 MGHRA, CDR2 YSYEKL. For the CDR3, the DNA is TGCGCCAGCAGCCAAATTACTAGCGCGCAGTATTTT. Its protein is CASSQITSAQYF.

The chain combines TRBV11-3 with TRBJ2-3; no reliable D call. Looked up from germline, CDR1 is SGHNT and CDR2 is YENEEA. The ends were cut back, 5 bases at V and 4 bases at J, with 7 bases in the middle. CDR3 size: 12 residues. The CDR3 DNA reads TGTGCCAGCAGCCTGGGCTCAGATACGCAGTATTTT. This sequence encodes CASSLGSDTQYF.

The chain links TRBV7-9 to TRBJ2-4; D might be TRBD1 (5 bases). The CDR3 contains 19 residues. Trimming pared 1 base from V and 7 bases from J, leaving 26 bases between. From germline, CDR1 is SEHNR and CDR2 FQNEAQ (reference sequence). Here the CDR3 DNA reads TGTGCCAGCAGCTTAGGGGGCCGGGTCCAGATGAACGGTCTGAACATTCAGTACTTC. Its protein is CASSLGGRVQMNGLNIQYF.

In regard to this clone: The same CDR3 arises from other DNA sequences in this sample as well. The CDR3 here is CASRGGSYEQYF. Written as DNA, the CDR3 is TGTGCCAGCAGGGGGGGATCCTACGAGCAGTACTTC. V is TRBV6-5 and J is TRBJ2-7; the D gene is possibly TRBD2 (6 bases). The CDR3 totals 12 residues. With 6 bases removed from V and 1 base from J, the gap between germline ends came to 7 bases. Per the germline V gene, CDR1 is MNHEY and CDR2 is SVGAGI.

CDR3 residues: CASSTYPGNTIYF. The CDR3 nucleotides are TGTGCCAGCAGCACCTACCCCGGAAACACCATATATTTT. The chain employs TRBV9 and TRBJ1-3; D call uncertain. The V and J ends lost 4 bases and 4 bases respectively, with 9 bases between them. CDR3 length: 13 residues. Looked up from germline, CDR1 is SGDLS and CDR2 is YYNGEE.

The chain recombines TRBV11-3 with TRBJ1-1; D remains unclear. Trimming pared 1 base from V and 3 bases from J, leaving 12 bases between. The CDR3 sequence is 15 residues long. From germline, CDR1 is SGHNT and CDR2 YENEEA. The CDR3 here is CASSLGRGGYTEAFF. DNA for the CDR3: TGTGCCAGCAGCTTAGGGCGGGGAGGGTACACTGAAGCTTTCTTT.

This chain links TRBV28 with TRBJ2-1, with D maybe TRBD2 (6 bases). CDR1 MDHEN and CDR2 SYDVKM come from the germline V gene. The germline V and J ends were trimmed by 7 bases and 8 bases, with 12 bases remaining between them. The CDR3 loop spans 12 amino acids. DNA of the CDR3: TGTGCCAGCAACGCTGGAGGGGATGAGCAGTTCTTC. Encoded protein: CASNAGGDEQFF.

J is TRBJ2-3 and V is TRBV28, with D tentatively TRBD1 (6 bases). This CDR3 has 12 residues. Trimming took 8 bases from V and 4 from J, leaving 10 bases between them. Germline V gives CDR1 MDHEN, CDR2 SYDVKM. CDR3 sequence: CASADRPDTQYF. The CDR3 region has the DNA TGTGCCAGCGCCGACAGGCCAGATACGCAGTATTTT.

The rearrangement joins TRBV10-2 to TRBJ2-3; 8 bases are a match to TRBD2. This CDR3 is 15 amino acids long. With V trimmed by 4 bases and J by 4 bases, 7 bases remained unmatched. Germline V CDR1 and CDR2: WSHSY, SAAADI. CDR3 protein: CASSVNGRGSDTQYF. CDR3 DNA: TGCGCCAGCAGTGTAAACGGGAGGGGGTCAGATACGCAGTATTTT.

V is TRBV5-1 and J is TRBJ2-7, with TRBD1 identical over 10 bases. This CDR3 has 14 amino acids. V gave up 2 bases and J gave up 2 bases; unmatched junction bases: 1. Germline assignment: CDR1 SGHRS and CDR2 YFSETQ. The DNA for the CDR3 is TGCGCCAGCAGCTTAGGGACAGGGGCCTACGAGCAGTACTTC. Translating it yields CASSLGTGAYEQYF. The full variable domain, its missing parts supplied by reference TRBV5-1 and TRBJ2-7, is KAGVTQTPRYLIKTRGQQVTLSCSPISGHRSVSWYQQTPGQGLQFLFEYFSETQRNKGNFPGRFSGRQFSNSRSEMNVSTLELGDSALYLCASSLGTGAYEQYFGPGTRLTVT.

This rearrangement joins TRBV6-5 to TRBJ2-1, with TRBD1 matching over 8 bases. V lost 7 bases, J lost 6 bases, and 11 bases stayed unmatched. Looked up from germline, CDR1 is MNHEY and CDR2 is SVGAGI. CDR3 length: 15 residues. This CDR3 is CASTNDRGGGNEQFF. CDR3 DNA sequence: TGTGCCAGCACAAACGACAGGGGCGGCGGCAATGAGCAGTTCTTC.

The V and J genes are TRBV5-6 and TRBJ2-5, with 7 bases that match TRBD2. Germline V gene lookup returns CDR1 SGHDT and CDR2 YYEEEE. The CDR3 has 18 amino acids. The V gene end was trimmed by 2 bases and the J gene end by 0 bases; junction bases not matched to a gene: 13. The CDR3 DNA follows: TGTGCCAGCAGCTTTGCCCTGCGGGGGAGAGCCTACCAAGAGACCCAGTACTTC. It specifies CASSFALRGRAYQETQYF. Drawing the rest from reference TRBV5-6 and TRBJ2-5, the complete variable domain is DAGVTQSPTHLIKTRGQQVTLRCSPKSGHDTVSWYQQALGQGPQFIFQYYEEEERQRGNFPDRFSGHQFPNYSSELNVNALLLGDSALYLCASSFALRGRAYQETQYFGPGTRLLVL.

This rearrangement joins TRBV9 to TRBJ2-1; the match to TRBD2 covers 12 bases. Germline CDR1 SGDLS, CDR2 YYNGEE. Unmatched junction bases numbered 2, after V lost 0 bases and J lost 10 bases. This CDR3 is built from 14 residues. This chain's CDR3 is CASSVGLAGVEQFF. DNA for the CDR3: TGTGCCAGCAGCGTAGGACTAGCGGGAGTCGAGCAGTTCTTC.

The chain recombines TRBV5-3 with TRBJ2-2, with 8 bases lining up with TRBD2. TRBV5-3 is labeled an ORF, and its function is uncertain. The V segment lost 4 bases and the J segment 7 bases; nucleotides outside the gene matches: 12. The CDR3 length is 16 residues. The chain's CDR3 is CARSPDPGGPVGELFF. CDR3 nucleotide sequence: TGTGCCAGAAGCCCCGACCCGGGAGGGCCGGTCGGGGAGCTGTTTTTT.

This clone was detected a few times. The J gene is TRBJ2-3, the V gene TRBV2, with D unclear. Trimming removed 4 bases at V and 1 base at J, with 12 bases between. Germline CDR1 SNHLY, CDR2 FYNNEI. CDR3 length: 15 amino acids. The CDR3 protein is CASSVSSSGTDTQYF. Here the CDR3 DNA reads TGTGCCAGCAGTGTGTCGAGTTCGGGCACAGATACGCAGTATTTT. Full variable domain (outside the CDR3, taken from reference TRBV2 and TRBJ2-3): EPEVTQTPSHQVTQMGQEVILRCVPISNHLYFYWYRQILGQKVEFLVSFYNNEISEKSEIFDDQFSVERPDGSNFTLKIRSTKLEDSAMYFCASSVSSSGTDTQYFGPGTRLTVL.

CDR3 in amino acids: CASSFRAGTYEQYF. CDR3 coding DNA: TGTGCCAGCAGTTTTAGGGCGGGGACCTACGAGCAGTACTTC. The V call is TRBV27, the J call TRBJ2-7; D might be TRBD2 (6 bases). CDR1 MNHEY and CDR2 SMNVEV come from the germline V gene (reference sequence). With 3 bases removed from V and 2 bases from J, the gap between germline ends came to 11 bases. CDR3 length equals 14 residues.

The rearrangement uses TRBV2 and TRBJ2-7; 8 bases match TRBD1. Germline trimming cut 8 bases from V and 4 bases from J; bases unmatched to any gene: 10. The length of the CDR3 is 14 residues. CDR1 SNHLY and CDR2 FYNNEI come from the germline V gene. The CDR3 here is CASLEDRGAYEQYF. As DNA, the CDR3 is TGTGCCAGCCTCGAAGACAGGGGAGCGTACGAGCAGTACTTC. The full variable domain, completed using reference TRBV2 and TRBJ2-7, is EPEVTQTPSHQVTQMGQEVILRCVPISNHLYFYWYRQILGQKVEFLVSFYNNEISEKSEIFDDQFSVERPDGSNFTLKIRSTKLEDSAMYFCASLEDRGAYEQYFGPGTRLTVT.

The V call is TRBV5-1, the J call TRBJ2-2; D possibly corresponds to TRBD1 (5 bases). V was cut by 0 bases and J by 4 bases, with 13 bases left in between. The CDR3 is 16 residues long. Germline V gives CDR1 SGHRS, CDR2 YFSETQ. The DNA for the CDR3 is TGCGCCAGCAGCTTGGGACCCAGGGTCGGCACCGGGGAGCTGTTTTTT. Encoded protein: CASSLGPRVGTGELFF. Based on the CDR3 plus reference TRBV5-1 and TRBJ2-2, the full variable domain is KAGVTQTPRYLIKTRGQQVTLSCSPISGHRSVSWYQQTPGQGLQFLFEYFSETQRNKGNFPGRFSGRQFSNSRSEMNVSTLELGDSALYLCASSLGPRVGTGELFFGEGSRLTVL.

The chain recombines TRBV11-2 with TRBJ2-6, with TRBD1 as a possible D gene (6 bases). Trimming removed 5 bases at V and 3 bases at J, with 20 bases between. The germline V gene encodes CDR1 SGHAT and CDR2 FQNNGV. This CDR3 is built from 18 residues. DNA for the CDR3: TGTGCCAGCAGCCGCGCCGGGACACCTACCTTTGGGGCCAACGTCCTGACTTTC. This sequence encodes CASSRAGTPTFGANVLTF.